Here is one T cell receptor beta chain with its context. Its antigen is unknown. No much larger clonotype is one base removed from it; base qualities were not supplied. Libraries came from the immunoSEQ multiplex PCR assay. In its TCRdb copy, this immuneACCESS table keeps in-frame sequences only and misses some clones. Where compared with another copy, unresolved V genes explain less than half of these, and the others have no known cause. This sample comprises under 40,000 clones, 65% to 85% of them detected only once. About 22% of the sample comes from the top ten. This sample stems from a study of control samples from healthy donors and cancer patients (dated by TCRdb to between 2020 and 2021). V is cut by 7 bases and J by 5 bases, and the space between the germline ends is 13 bases. Including cysteine and phenylalanine, the CDR3 has 13 amino acids. Only the CDR3 portion is preserved as DNA: 39 bases, with reading frame beginning at the first base.

The sample comprised PBMCs. The rearranged segments are TRBV12-3 or TRBV12-4 and TRBJ2-3; the D gene remains uncertain. The clonotype was recovered from a woman aged 55-70 years with lung cancer. This receptor carries the CDR3 CASTPLNGDTQYF. DNA sequence: TGTGCCAGCACCCCCCTAAACGGAGATACGCAGTATTTT.